This T cell receptor beta chain was sequenced during a study of T cell repertoires in cytomegalovirus infection. Notes on the study in general: HLA-C-restricted, CMV-specific TCR beta clonotypes were dominant ex vivo.

TCRdb redid the calling of the reads with MiXCR, one entry per CDR3 protein. The table has around 290,000 distinct CDR3 sequences, roughly a quarter seen once. Concerning this clonotype: Its antigen remains unknown.

Trimming stripped 4 bases from V and 0 bases from J, with 17 bases between. Per germline, CDR1 SNHLY and CDR2 FYNNEI. The CDR3 consists of 17 residues. This TCR was recovered from a human donor in good health (CMV status not recorded). Some clones in this sample may be carry-over from other donors' samples. The chain is built from TRBV2 and TRBJ2-3; possible D gene TRBD2, 6 bases. The sample comprised PBMCs. The CDR3 DNA follows: TGTGCCAGCAGTGCTTTTCCGACTAGTACTAGCACAGATACGCAGTATTTT. Amino acid sequence: CASSAFPTSTSTDTQYF.